The clone carrying this TCR beta chain showed up just a few times. Its antigen is not known. The CDR3 has 15 amino acids. Trimming removed 2 bases from V and 4 bases from J, with 12 bases in between. TCRdb reanalysed the RT-PCR reads using MiXCR and keeps one entry per CDR3 protein. Among about 700,000 distinct CDR3 sequences listed, around a sixth were seen once. These data belong to a study of response to subunit inactivated influenza vaccine. Study conclusions and caveats: The authors put forward the suggestion that each seasonal influenza vaccination may bring in only a limited number of new T cells.

This TCR derives from a man aged 50-59 years who received an inactivated influenza vaccine. This sequence joins TRBV12-3 or TRBV12-4 and TRBJ2-1, with D possibly TRBD2 on 5 matching bases. Specimen: PBMCs from blood, collected 11 to 12 days after vaccination. The CDR3 DNA follows: TGTGCCAGCAGTTTACACGCCGGGGAGTACAATGAGCAGTTCTTC. Its translation: CASSLHAGEYNEQFF.